The rows below give T cell receptor beta chains drawn from one sample of a study of blood T cell repertoires in COVID-19. Profiled with immunoSEQ multiplex PCR; TCRdb holds only in-frame clones, not every one. In the table there are about 180,000 clones, about 84% of which are singletons. Sequenced input: PBMCs or T cells enriched from blood (not recorded which). All receptors come from a woman in her 40s with acute COVID-19. CDR3s leave out the opening cysteine and the closing phenylalanine or tryptophan. Size values are once, few and many counts, or a class for expanded clones, and some rows have none.

>TRBJ1-5|NA|TRBV30
AWSVRGNQPQH
>TRBJ2-3|NA|TRBV7-8
ASSPPIGGTDTQY
>TRBJ1-1|NA|TRBV7-9
ASSFGDSEAF
>TRBJ2-1|NA|TRBV30
AWRTGLGPNEQF
>TRBJ2-2|NA|TRBV7-3
ASSLTGAGRLAGNTGELF
>TRBJ2-2|NA|TRBV5-1
ASSLAPTGELF
>TRBJ2-5|few|TRBV7-9
ASSLVAGRGRETQY
>TRBJ1-1|NA|TRBV4-1
ASSQTESRTLNTEAF
>TRBJ2-1|NA|TRBV11-3
ASSPRTSAYYNEQF
>TRBJ1-1|NA|TRBV19
ASSLDRVGEAF
>TRBJ1-2|NA|TRBV19
ASSNPGGASGNGYT
>TRBJ1-6|NA|TRBV3-1/TRBV3-2
ASSHRVLNSPLH
>TRBJ1-2|NA|TRBV10-2
ASSVYSLSANYGYT
>TRBJ2-7|NA|TRBV27
ASRNRGGSYEQY
>TRBJ1-6|NA|TRBV4-1
ASSQEGQGPVYSPLH
>TRBJ2-2|few|TRBV18
ASSPPGPLKPGELF
>TRBJ2-1|NA|TRBV19
ASTPTSGSWNEQF
>TRBJ1-2|NA|TRBV6-6
ASSYGGQAGGYT
>TRBJ1-2|NA|TRBV4-1
ASSQEGPPYYGYT
>TRBJ2-3|NA|TRBV3-1/TRBV3-2
ASSQGGRRTDTQY
>TRBJ2-1|NA|TRBV6-5
ASSYSAGAYNEQF
>TRBJ2-5|NA|TRBV4-1
ASANFASGSQTQY
>TRBJ1-1|NA|TRBV2
ASRWTGGMNTEAF